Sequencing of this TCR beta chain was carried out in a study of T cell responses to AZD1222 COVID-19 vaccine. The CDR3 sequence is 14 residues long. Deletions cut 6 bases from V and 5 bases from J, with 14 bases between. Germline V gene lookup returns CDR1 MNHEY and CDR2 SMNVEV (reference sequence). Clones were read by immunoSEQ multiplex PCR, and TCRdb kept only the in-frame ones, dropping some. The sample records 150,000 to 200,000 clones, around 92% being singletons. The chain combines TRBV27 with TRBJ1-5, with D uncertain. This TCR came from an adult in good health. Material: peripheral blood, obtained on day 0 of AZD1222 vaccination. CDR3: CASRHHIAHQPQHF. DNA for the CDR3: TGTGCCAGCAGACACCACATCGCCCATCAGCCCCAGCATTTT.